These 29 T cell receptor beta chains were sequenced from one sample in a study of T-cell memory formation after mild COVID-19. TCRdb reprocessed the 5' RACE reads with MiXCR, giving one entry per CDR3 protein. The sample holds roughly 160,000 distinct CDR3 sequences; 11% are singletons and the top ten take about 3.5%. Sequencing input: PBMCs or a T cell subset sorted from them (not recorded which). The receptors were sampled from a man between 18 and 29 years old who had mild COVID-19 (a few samples of this study predate the infection). Cell type and time point are not known.

This clonotype was counted only a few times. This chain uses TRBV6-6 with TRBJ1-6; TRBD1 is a possible D gene (5 bases). Germline CDR1 and CDR2: MNHNY and SVGAGI (reference sequence). This CDR3 has 14 residues. V was shortened by 6 bases and J by 7 bases, with 13 bases between the two germline ends. The CDR3 region has the DNA TGTGCCAGCAGCCTACGGGGGAACAATTCACCCCTCCACTTT. This sequence encodes CASSLRGNNSPLHF.

The sample holds a few counts of this clonotype. This chain connects TRBV4-1 to TRBJ1-5; D call uncertain. Per the germline V gene, CDR1 is MGHRA and CDR2 is YSYEKL. V was trimmed by 3 bases and J by 11 bases, leaving 2 bases between them. This CDR3 region has 9 residues. The CDR3 bases are TGCGCCAGCAGCCAGGCCCAGCATTTT. It encodes CASSQAQHF.

The chain combines TRBV11-2 with TRBJ1-1; tentatively, D is TRBD1 (5 bases). Trimming removed 7 bases from V and 3 bases from J, with 18 bases in between. The CDR3 length is 15 residues. From germline, CDR1 is SGHAT and CDR2 FQNNGV. CDR3 loop: CASTPNQGRDTEAFF. CDR3 sequence (DNA): TGTGCCAGCACCCCCAATCAGGGTAGGGACACTGAAGCTTTCTTT.

This clonotype was detected many times. This sequence joins TRBV24-1 and TRBJ1-2, with 9 bases fitting TRBD1. This CDR3 has 14 residues. V was clipped by 3 bases and J by 4 bases; unmatched bases: 2. Germline V gene data show CDR1 as KGHDR and CDR2 as SFDVKD. The CDR3 region is CATSDRDRAYGYTF. CDR3 bases: TGTGCCACCAGTGATCGGGACAGGGCCTATGGCTACACCTTC.

This clonotype has only a few counts. The V call is TRBV23-1, the J call TRBJ1-1, with D perhaps matching TRBD1 (5 bases). TRBV23-1 is an ORF; its function is uncertain. Trimming cost V 5 bases and J 1 base, with 17 bases left between them. CDR3 length: 16 amino acids. CDR3 bases: TGCGCCAGCAGTTTACTCGGCGGCAGGGAGAACACTGAAGCTTTCTTT. Its translation is CASSLLGGRENTEAFF.

The V call is TRBV11-2, the J call TRBJ2-1, with 9 positions matching TRBD2. Germline loops: CDR1 SGHAT, CDR2 FQNNGV. V lost 5 bases and J lost 1; bases outside the gene matches: 6. CDR3 length: 16 amino acids. The CDR3 DNA sequence: TGTGCCAGCAGCCGTAGCGGGGGTCGATCCTACAATGAGCAGTTCTTC. Translation: CASSRSGGRSYNEQFF.

In this sample, this clonotype turned up a few times. The chain combines TRBV19 with TRBJ2-7, with a weak D call TRBD1 (6 bases). Germline V gene data show CDR1 as LNHDA and CDR2 as SQIVND (reference sequence). Trimming stripped 5 bases from V and 3 bases from J, with 11 bases between. This CDR3 has 13 residues. CDR3 loop: CASSPGQSYEQYF. The CDR3 nucleotides are TGTGCCAGTAGTCCCGGACAGAGCTACGAGCAGTACTTC.

In its sample, this clonotype was seen many times. V gene TRBV7-2 combines with J gene TRBJ2-5; D might be TRBD2 (5 bases). Trimming cost V 3 bases and J 4 bases, with 15 bases left between them. Looked up from germline, CDR1 is SGHTA and CDR2 is FQGNSA. The CDR3 has 15 amino acids. The CDR3 sequence: CASSFGIYRAETQYF. In DNA, the CDR3 is TGTGCCAGCAGCTTCGGGATTTATCGGGCAGAGACCCAGTACTTC.

The rearrangement uses TRBV6-6 and TRBJ1-1; 9 bases are a match to TRBD1. The CDR3 consists of 14 residues. The V and J ends lost 9 bases and 1 base, in that order; junction bases with no gene match: 6. The V gene's germline CDR1 is MNHNY and CDR2 SVGAGI (reference sequence). The CDR3: CASRDRAKNTEAFF. For the CDR3, the DNA is TGTGCCAGTAGGGACAGGGCGAAGAACACTGAAGCTTTCTTT.

In this sample, this clonotype turned up a few times. The V call is TRBV29-1, the J call TRBJ2-7; D possibly corresponds to TRBD2 (6 bases). The CDR3 is 11 amino acids. Germline assignment: CDR1 SQVTM and CDR2 ANQGSEA. V lost 5 bases to trimming and J lost 5 bases, with 10 bases between them. CDR3 protein: CSVRRGNEQYV. The CDR3 DNA sequence: TGCAGCGTTAGGCGGGGAAACGAGCAGTACGTC.

A few counts support this clonotype. The rearrangement joins TRBV5-5 to TRBJ1-3, with unresolved D. The CDR3 totals 15 residues. Germline values: CDR1 SGHKS, CDR2 YYEKEE (reference sequence). V lost 0 bases and J 0 bases, leaving 7 bases between the germline ends. In nucleotides, the CDR3 is TGTGCCAGCAGCTTGGTTTCAGTCTCTGGAAACACCATATATTTT. Amino acids: CASSLVSVSGNTIYF.

This clonotype appeared a few times. This chain joins TRBV10-3 and TRBJ2-7; 10 bases agree with TRBD1. Per germline, CDR1 ENHRY and CDR2 SYGVKD. CDR3 length equals 12 residues. After removal of 10 bases from V and 5 bases from J, the junction contained 5 bases not matched to a gene. The CDR3 region is CATRTGGNEQYV. CDR3 in DNA: TGTGCCACACGGACAGGGGGTAACGAGCAGTACGTC.

This clonotype turned up a few times. The genes are TRBV7-9 and TRBJ2-1; 8 bases are shared with TRBD2. The CDR3 loop spans 15 amino acids. V lost 7 bases to trimming and J lost 2 bases; unmatched junction nucleotides: 7. Germline V gene lookup returns CDR1 SEHNR and CDR2 FQNEAQ (reference sequence). The CDR3 loop is CASTRDGGAYNEQFF. Written as DNA, the CDR3 is TGTGCCAGCACCCGCGACGGGGGGGCCTACAATGAGCAGTTCTTC.

The chain uses TRBV6-6 and TRBJ1-2; tentative D call: TRBD1 (5 bases). Germline CDR1 reads MNHNY; CDR2 reads SVGAGI (reference sequence). This CDR3 spans 12 amino acids. Trimming cost V 4 bases and J 8 bases, with 11 bases left between them. The CDR3 sequence: CASSLATGGYTF. DNA for the CDR3: TGTGCCAGCAGTTTGGCTACAGGAGGCTACACCTTC.

This clonotype has just a few counts. J is TRBJ2-3 and V is TRBV20-1; no reliable D call. Germline-derived CDR1 and CDR2 are DFQATT and SNEGSKA (reference sequence). CDR3 length equals 15 residues. Trimming took 1 base from V and 1 from J, leaving 12 bases between them. CDR3 bases: TGCAGTGCTAGAGCCCCGGGTACAGGCACAGATACGCAGTATTTT. Its translation is CSARAPGTGTDTQYF.

This clonotype was found a few times. The V gene is TRBV7-2, the J gene TRBJ1-5; maybe TRBD1 (5 bases). Trimming took off 1 base at V and 8 bases at J, with 12 bases between the two ends. The CDR3 contains 14 residues. Germline V gives CDR1 SGHTA, CDR2 FQGNSA. The CDR3 DNA follows: TGTGCCAGCAGCTTAGTCGGGGCGTCGGAGCCCCAGCATTTT. The encoded protein is CASSLVGASEPQHF.

This clonotype came up a few times. The chain recombines TRBV20-1 with TRBJ2-1, with TRBD1 matching over 10 bases. CDR1 is DFQATT and CDR2 is SNEGSKA in the germline V gene (reference sequence). This CDR3 has 15 amino acids. V trimming: 6 bases; J trimming: 6 bases; junction bases outside the gene matches: 11. The CDR3 DNA reads TGCAGTGCGCCGGGAAGGGACAGGGGTTTCAATGAGCAGTTCTTC. Amino acids: CSAPGRDRGFNEQFF.

V usage is TRBV7-2 and J usage is TRBJ1-2; tentative D call: TRBD1 (5 bases). Looked up from germline, CDR1 is SGHTA and CDR2 is FQGNSA. The V gene lost 6 bases and the J gene lost 5 bases, with 16 bases spanning the gap. CDR3 length: 14 amino acids. The CDR3 DNA follows: TGTGCCAGCAGAAGGGACCTTTCCCCTTATGGCTACACCTTC. Amino acids: CASRRDLSPYGYTF.

The table lists this clonotype with a few counts. The chain combines TRBV4-1 with TRBJ2-1; 9 bases match TRBD1. CDR1 MGHRA and CDR2 YSYEKL come from the germline V gene. With 1 base clipped from V and 8 bases from J, the junction kept 9 bases outside the gene matches. The CDR3 is made up of 16 amino acids. Here the CDR3 DNA reads TGCGCCAGCAGCCAAGTCCCCGGACAGGGGCGACATGAGCAGTTCTTC. Encoded protein: CASSQVPGQGRHEQFF.

This clonotype was counted many times. The rearrangement uses TRBV12-3 or TRBV12-4 and TRBJ1-2, with TRBD1 as a possible D gene (5 bases). The CDR3 length is 16 residues. The V end lost 3 bases, the J end lost 0 bases, and 14 bases lay between the germline ends. Here the CDR3 reads CASSFGPQGANYGYTF. In DNA, the CDR3 is TGTGCCAGCAGTTTCGGCCCGCAGGGAGCTAACTATGGCTACACCTTC.

The chain recombines TRBV3-1 with TRBJ1-4; D is undetermined. V was trimmed by 1 base and J by 7 bases, leaving 7 bases between them. CDR3 length: 13 amino acids. Germline V gene lookup returns CDR1 LGHDT and CDR2 YNNKEL (reference sequence). The chain's CDR3 is CASSQVRGEKLFF. The CDR3 DNA is TGTGCCAGCAGCCAAGTTAGAGGTGAAAAACTGTTTTTT.

The sample holds many counts of this clonotype. The chain carries TRBV12-3 or TRBV12-4 and TRBJ2-3, with D perhaps assigned TRBD1 or TRBD2 (5 bases each). V was cut by 0 bases and J by 3 bases, with 7 bases left in between. The CDR3 has 14 amino acids. The CDR3 reads CASSLAGETDTQYF. The DNA for the CDR3 is TGTGCCAGCAGTTTAGCAGGGGAGACAGATACGCAGTATTTT.

The rearrangement uses TRBV6-2 or TRBV6-3 and TRBJ1-5; no definite D call. CDR3 length: 15 residues. V was cut by 6 bases and J by 0 bases, with 12 bases left in between. The germline V gene has CDR1 MNHEY and CDR2 SVGEGT. This CDR3 reads CASSPTSYSNQPQHF. CDR3 sequence (DNA): TGTGCCAGCAGCCCGACATCTTATAGCAATCAGCCCCAGCATTTT.

The chain is built from TRBV7-2 and TRBJ1-2; 9 bases are a match to TRBD1. CDR1 and CDR2 from the germline V gene are SGHTA and FQGNSA. This CDR3 region has 14 residues. After removal of 5 bases from V and 3 bases from J, the junction contained 4 bases not matched to a gene. CDR3 sequence: CASSRDRAYYGYTF. DNA for the CDR3: TGTGCCAGCAGCCGGGACAGGGCTTACTATGGCTACACCTTC.

This clonotype was observed a handful of times. DNA for the CDR3: TGTGCCAGCAGCTTAGGGGTGGGACGCCCTACCACAGATACGCAGTATTTT. It is translated as CASSLGVGRPTTDTQYF. V usage is TRBV7-3 and J usage is TRBJ2-3, with D perhaps assigned TRBD1 or TRBD2 (5 bases each). This CDR3 is 17 amino acids long. V was cut by 2 bases and J by 2 bases, with 17 bases left in between. The germline CDR1 and CDR2 sequences are SGHTA and FQGTGA.

Points on this clonotype: The junction and the germline gene differ at one end; a read error may be behind it. This rearrangement joins TRBV11-2 to TRBJ2-1; the D is unclear. This CDR3 region has 12 residues. The germline V gene has CDR1 SGHAT and CDR2 FQNNGV. The CDR3 region is CSSTTDPIEQFF. In DNA form, the CDR3 reads TGTTCCAGCACCACTGATCCGATTGAGCAGTTCTTC.

The chain employs TRBV7-9 and TRBJ2-1; 10 bases agree with TRBD2. CDR1 SEHNR and CDR2 FQNEAQ come from the germline V gene (reference sequence). CDR3 length: 17 residues. V trimming: 1 base; J trimming: 4 bases; junction bases outside the gene matches: 7. The CDR3: CASSLGPGLAVYNEQFF. CDR3 in DNA: TGTGCCAGCAGCTTAGGTCCAGGACTAGCGGTTTACAATGAGCAGTTCTTC.

This clonotype showed up just a few times. The chain joins TRBV6-2 or TRBV6-3 to TRBJ1-6, with D possibly being TRBD1 (6 bases). Germline V lookup: CDR1 MNHEY, CDR2 SVGEGT. Trimming took off 7 bases at V and 7 bases at J, with 11 bases between the two ends. The CDR3 contains 13 residues. The CDR3 DNA follows: TGTGCCAGCACCGGACAGCCCAATTCACCCCTCCACTTT. It encodes CASTGQPNSPLHF.

Many counts were recorded for this clonotype. V gene TRBV4-3 combines with J gene TRBJ2-2; 9 bases are a match to TRBD1. Per the germline V gene, CDR1 is LGHNA and CDR2 is YSLEER. The CDR3 runs to 16 residues. The J segment lost 7 bases and the V segment lost 3 bases, leaving 9 bases of the junction unmatched. CDR3 sequence (DNA): TGCGCCAGCAGCCAGCGGCCCGGGACAGGGATCGGGGAGCTGTTTTTT. Translated: CASSQRPGTGIGELFF.